This T cell receptor beta chain was observed in a study of shared clonotypes between healthy human individuals. Sequencing was performed with immunoSEQ multiplex PCR; in TCRdb, only in-frame clones are kept and a portion is missing. The repertoire includes hundreds of thousands of clones, 85% to 95% of them detected once, and 20% to 30% sits in the top ten. It was CD45RO-negative cells, positively selected for CCR7, that made up naive CD8 cells, with terminally differentiated effector memory CD45RA+ cells excluded. Whole-study findings and limits: A generally larger estimated richness was seen in naive subsets than in memory subsets. Non-shared clonotypes had lower generation probabilities than those shared by all four donors.

Concerning this clone itself: Its target is unknown.

Material for sequencing was naive CD8+ T cells sorted from blood. The clonotype was recovered from a man between 25 and 39 years old in good health.

This CDR3 reads CASSKARADYNEQFF. The CDR3 DNA is TGTGCCAGCAGCAAAGCGCGGGCAGACTACAATGAGCAGTTCTTC. This chain joins TRBV21-1 and TRBJ2-1; TRBD2, the D gene given by the table, was not confirmed from the DNA. TRBV21-1 constitutes a pseudogene. The length of the CDR3 is 15 residues.